This T cell receptor (beta chain) was captured by sequencing in a study of blood T cell repertoires in COVID-19. Whole-study context: Samples of COVID-19 (acute and convalescent) were obtained from the United States, Italy and Spain. Sources were T cells, B-cell-depleted T cells, or PBMCs; the material itself was cDNA or gDNA.

Per the original methods: Reference gene primers were amplified, and this amplification served to estimate nucleated cell counts. Profiled with immunoSEQ multiplex PCR; TCRdb holds only in-frame clones, not every one. V and J calls and clone size come straight from that table; D and trimming were deduced from the DNA. The profile covers roughly 200,000 clones, with approximately 85% appearing a single time and roughly 8% taken by the ten largest. Germline V gene sequence: CDR1 DFQATT, CDR2 SNEGSKA (reference sequence). The length of the CDR3 is 15 residues. Trimming removed 3 bases from V and 8 bases from J; junction bases left unmatched: 10.

The specimen was peripheral blood. This clonotype was obtained from a woman in her sixties with acute or convalescent COVID-19. The chain combines TRBV20-1 with TRBJ2-1; 10 nucleotides line up with TRBD2. DNA of the CDR3: TGCAGTGCTAGTTCAGCGGGAGGGAAGTGGGATGAGCAGTTCTTC. It specifies CSASSAGGKWDEQFF.